A selection of T cell receptor beta chains follows, all from one sample in a study of blood T cell repertoires in COVID-19. Libraries were prepared by immunoSEQ multiplex PCR; TCRdb keeps only in-frame clonotypes and omits some of them. The sample holds roughly 150,000 clones; approximately 91% are singletons and the top ten take around 5.1%. The sample comprised peripheral blood. These receptors were collected from a young man with COVID-19, enrolled during active disease. Each CDR3 is given with its conserved first and last residue. The D gene is left open where the match is weak. Clone size, where shown, is once, few, many, or a class for clones that have expanded.

V gene: TRBV10-3
J gene: TRBJ1-4
clone size: few
D gene: -
CDR3 DNA: TGTGCCATCAGGGGTGGAGCTAATGAAAAACTGTTTTTT
CDR3 protein: CAIRGGANEKLFF

V gene: TRBV19
J gene: TRBJ1-1
clone size: -
D gene: TRBD1
CDR3 DNA: TGTGCCAGTAGTATCTTGACAGGGGGCCGCACTGAAGCTTTCTTT
CDR3 protein: CASSILTGGRTEAFF

V gene: TRBV2
J gene: TRBJ2-1
clone size: -
D gene: -
CDR3 DNA: TGTGCCAGCGGTCGGGTTAGCTACAATGAGCAGTTCTTC
CDR3 protein: CASGRVSYNEQFF

V gene: TRBV7-9
J gene: TRBJ1-2
clone size: -
D gene: TRBD1
CDR3 DNA: TGTGCCAGCAGCCGTCCGGGACAGGGGGCCGACCGGGGCTATGGCTACACCTTC
CDR3 protein: CASSRPGQGADRGYGYTF

V gene: TRBV6-2/TRBV6-3
J gene: TRBJ2-1
clone size: -
D gene: -
CDR3 DNA: TGTGCCAGCAGTCTCTACGCCGGGGGCGGGAGCTGGAATGAGCAGTTCTTC
CDR3 protein: CASSLYAGGGSWNEQFF

V gene: TRBV5-6
J gene: TRBJ1-2
clone size: few
D gene: TRBD1
CDR3 DNA: TGTGCCAGCAGCTCCCGGTGGACAGGGAGCAACTATGGCTACACCTTC
CDR3 protein: CASSSRWTGSNYGYTF

V gene: TRBV9
J gene: TRBJ2-2
clone size: few
D gene: TRBD2
CDR3 DNA: TGTGCCAGCAGCCTCGGGACTAGCGATTCCGGGGAGCTGTTTTTT
CDR3 protein: CASSLGTSDSGELFF

V gene: TRBV20-1
J gene: TRBJ2-1
clone size: -
D gene: TRBD2
CDR3 DNA: TGCAGTGCTAGTGGTAGCGGGCCCTCTGGTGAGCAGTTCTTC
CDR3 protein: CSASGSGPSGEQFF

V gene: TRBV4-3
J gene: TRBJ1-2
clone size: -
D gene: TRBD1
CDR3 DNA: TGCGCCAGCAGCCAAATCACCCTACAGGGGGCCGGCGGTGGCTACACCTTC
CDR3 protein: CASSQITLQGAGGGYTF

V gene: TRBV7-2
J gene: TRBJ2-7
clone size: -
D gene: TRBD2
CDR3 DNA: TGTGCCAGCAGCTATTACCCGGGAACGCGGACTAGCGGGAACTACGAGCAGTACTTC
CDR3 protein: CASSYYPGTRTSGNYEQYF

V gene: TRBV18
J gene: TRBJ2-2
clone size: -
D gene: TRBD2
CDR3 DNA: TGTGCCAGCTCACCAGTGACTAGCGTCCCCGGGGAGCTGTTTTTT
CDR3 protein: CASSPVTSVPGELFF

V gene: TRBV9
J gene: TRBJ2-1
clone size: -
D gene: TRBD2
CDR3 DNA: TGTGCCAGCAGCGCCCGCCCCGGGAGGGCCTTCGATGAGCAGTTCTTC
CDR3 protein: CASSARPGRAFDEQFF

V gene: TRBV24-1
J gene: TRBJ2-2
clone size: -
D gene: TRBD1
CDR3 DNA: TGTGCCACCAGTGATCCACAGGGGGCTCGGACCGGGGAGCTGTTTTTT
CDR3 protein: CATSDPQGARTGELFF

V gene: TRBV28
J gene: TRBJ2-7
clone size: -
D gene: TRBD2
CDR3 DNA: TGTGCCAGCACCGTCCTGCCCCATGTAGCGGGAGGTGAAGACGAGCAGTACTTC
CDR3 protein: CASTVLPHVAGGEDEQYF

V gene: TRBV18
J gene: TRBJ1-6
clone size: -
D gene: -
CDR3 DNA: TGTGCCAGCTCGAGCGGATATAATTCACCCCTCCACTTT
CDR3 protein: CASSSGYNSPLHF

V gene: TRBV19
J gene: TRBJ1-5
clone size: -
D gene: -
CDR3 DNA: TGTGCCAGTAGTATGTCGCAGGGCTTCTACAATCAGCCCCAGCATTTT
CDR3 protein: CASSMSQGFYNQPQHF

V gene: TRBV19
J gene: TRBJ2-1
clone size: -
D gene: TRBD2
CDR3 DNA: TGTGCCAGTAGTCGCCTAGCGGGAGTCCCGGGGGATGAGCAGTTCTTC
CDR3 protein: CASSRLAGVPGDEQFF

V gene: TRBV11-2
J gene: TRBJ2-1
clone size: -
D gene: TRBD2
CDR3 DNA: TGTGCCAGCAGCTTTGCGGGAGGATGGGATGAGCAGTTCTTC
CDR3 protein: CASSFAGGWDEQFF

V gene: TRBV7-9
J gene: TRBJ2-2
clone size: -
D gene: -
CDR3 DNA: TGTGCCAGCAGCCTACTAGCCGCCGGGGAGCTGTTTTTT
CDR3 protein: CASSLLAAGELFF

V gene: TRBV6-2/TRBV6-3
J gene: TRBJ1-5
clone size: -
D gene: -
CDR3 DNA: TGTGCCAGCAGCCTCGAAGACTATCAGCCCCAGCATTTT
CDR3 protein: CASSLEDYQPQHF